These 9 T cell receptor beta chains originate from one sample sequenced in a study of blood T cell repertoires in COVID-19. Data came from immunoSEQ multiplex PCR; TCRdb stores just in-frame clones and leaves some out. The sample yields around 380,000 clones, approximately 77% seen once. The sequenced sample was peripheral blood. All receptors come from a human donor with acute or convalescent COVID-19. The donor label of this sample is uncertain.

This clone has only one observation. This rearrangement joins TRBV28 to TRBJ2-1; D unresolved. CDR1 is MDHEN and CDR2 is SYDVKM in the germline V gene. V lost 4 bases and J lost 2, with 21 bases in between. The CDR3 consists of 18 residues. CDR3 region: CASSSPVLGSSPYNEQFF. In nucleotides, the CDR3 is TGTGCCAGCAGTTCCCCGGTCCTAGGCAGTAGTCCCTACAATGAGCAGTTCTTC.

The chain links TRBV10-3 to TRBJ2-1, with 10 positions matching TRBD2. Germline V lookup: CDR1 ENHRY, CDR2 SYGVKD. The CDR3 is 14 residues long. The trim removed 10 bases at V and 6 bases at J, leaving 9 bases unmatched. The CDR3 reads CATQAGGGRNEQFF. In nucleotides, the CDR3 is TGTGCCACCCAAGCGGGGGGGGGCCGCAATGAGCAGTTCTTC.

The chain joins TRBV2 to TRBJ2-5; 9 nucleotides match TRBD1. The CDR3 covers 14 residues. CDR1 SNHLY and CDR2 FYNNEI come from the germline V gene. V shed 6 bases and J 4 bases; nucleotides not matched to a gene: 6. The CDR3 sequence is CASRTTGGRETQYF. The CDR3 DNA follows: TGTGCCAGCAGAACTACAGGGGGCAGAGAGACCCAGTACTTC.

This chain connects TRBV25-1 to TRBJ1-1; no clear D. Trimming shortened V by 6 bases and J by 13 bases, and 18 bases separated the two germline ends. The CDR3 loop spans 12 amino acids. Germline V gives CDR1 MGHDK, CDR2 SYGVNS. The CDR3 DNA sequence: TGTGCCAGCAGGGAGGGAGGTAGTCACGTTTTCTTT. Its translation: CASREGGSHVFF.

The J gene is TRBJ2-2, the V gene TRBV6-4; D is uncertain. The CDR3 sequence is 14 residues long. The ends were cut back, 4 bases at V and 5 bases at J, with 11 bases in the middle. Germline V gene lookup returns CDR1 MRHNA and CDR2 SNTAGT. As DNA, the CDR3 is TGTGCCAGCAGTGCGAGTCCCCGAACCGGGGAGCTGTTTTTT. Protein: CASSASPRTGELFF.

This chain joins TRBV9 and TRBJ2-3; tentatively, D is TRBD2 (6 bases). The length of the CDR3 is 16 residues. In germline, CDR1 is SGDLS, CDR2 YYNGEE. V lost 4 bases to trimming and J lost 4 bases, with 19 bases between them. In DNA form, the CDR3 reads TGTGCCAGCAGCCGGCAGACTAGGAATCTTCCAGATACGCAGTATTTT. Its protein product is CASSRQTRNLPDTQYF. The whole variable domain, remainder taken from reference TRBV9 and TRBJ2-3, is DSGVTQTPKHLITATGQRVTLRCSPRSGDLSVYWYQQSLDQGLQFLIQYYNGEERAKGNILERFSAQQFPDLHSELNLSSLELGDSALYFCASSRQTRNLPDTQYFGPGTRLTVL.

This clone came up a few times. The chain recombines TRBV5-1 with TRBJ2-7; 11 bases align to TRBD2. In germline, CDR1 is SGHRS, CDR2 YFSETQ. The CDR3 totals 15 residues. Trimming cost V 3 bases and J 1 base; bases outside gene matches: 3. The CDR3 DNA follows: TGCGCCAGCAGCTACACTAGCGGGGGTTCCTACGAGCAGTACTTC. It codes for CASSYTSGGSYEQYF. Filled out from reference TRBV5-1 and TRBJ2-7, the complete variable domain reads KAGVTQTPRYLIKTRGQQVTLSCSPISGHRSVSWYQQTPGQGLQFLFEYFSETQRNKGNFPGRFSGRQFSNSRSEMNVSTLELGDSALYLCASSYTSGGSYEQYFGPGTRLTVT.

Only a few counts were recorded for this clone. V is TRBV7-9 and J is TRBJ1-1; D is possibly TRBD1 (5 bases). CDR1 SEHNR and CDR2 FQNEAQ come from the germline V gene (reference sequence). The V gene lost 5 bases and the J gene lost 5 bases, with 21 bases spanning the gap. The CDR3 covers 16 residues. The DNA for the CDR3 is TGTGCCAGCAGCCGGTGGCAGGGCGGGAGAGTGACTGAAGCTTTCTTT. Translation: CASSRWQGGRVTEAFF.

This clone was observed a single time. CDR3: CASSQGDRRSYEQYF. CDR3 DNA: TGTGCCAGCAGCCAGGGGGACAGACGCTCCTACGAGCAGTACTTC. The genes are TRBV4-2 and TRBJ2-7, with TRBD1 identical over 7 bases. V shed 3 bases and J 0 bases; nucleotides not matched to a gene: 5. Per the germline V gene, CDR1 is LGHNA and CDR2 is YNFKEQ. This CDR3 is built from 15 residues.